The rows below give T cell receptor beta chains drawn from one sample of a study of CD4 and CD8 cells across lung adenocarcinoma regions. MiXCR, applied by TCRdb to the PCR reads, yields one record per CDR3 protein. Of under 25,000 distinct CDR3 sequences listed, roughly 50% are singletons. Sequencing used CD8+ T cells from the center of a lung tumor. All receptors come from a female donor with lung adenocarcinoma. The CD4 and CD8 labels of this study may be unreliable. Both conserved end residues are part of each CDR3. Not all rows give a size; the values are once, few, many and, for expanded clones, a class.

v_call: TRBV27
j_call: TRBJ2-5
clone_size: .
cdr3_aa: CASSLALAGPNEQYF

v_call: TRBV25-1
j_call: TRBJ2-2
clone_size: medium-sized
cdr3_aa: CASSEYKATGELFF

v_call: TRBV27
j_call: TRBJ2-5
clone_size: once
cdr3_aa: CASSLSAGTTRYF

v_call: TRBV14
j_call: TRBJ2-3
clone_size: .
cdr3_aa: CASSSPGTGVGLGDTQYF

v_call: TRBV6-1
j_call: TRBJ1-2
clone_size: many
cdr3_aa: CASSLNGAGGNGYTF

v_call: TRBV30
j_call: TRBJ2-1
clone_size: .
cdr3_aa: CAWGGGGARNEQFF

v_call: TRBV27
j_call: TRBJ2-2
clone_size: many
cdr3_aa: CASSRLGEGTGELFF

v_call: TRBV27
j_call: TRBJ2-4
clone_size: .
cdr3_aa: CGSGGLVEEIQYF

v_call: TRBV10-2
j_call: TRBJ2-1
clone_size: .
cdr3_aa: CASRALLAHNEQFF

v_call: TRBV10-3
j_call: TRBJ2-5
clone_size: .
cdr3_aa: CAAGEGGRDQETQYF

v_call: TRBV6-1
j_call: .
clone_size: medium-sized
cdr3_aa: CASSDYRVHEQYF

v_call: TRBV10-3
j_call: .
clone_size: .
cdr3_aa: CAMGDGAGDLDTQYF

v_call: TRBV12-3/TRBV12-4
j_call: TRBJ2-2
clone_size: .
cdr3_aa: CASSFNPGELFF